These 23 T cell receptor beta chains were sequenced from one sample in a study of blood T cell repertoires in COVID-19. Libraries were prepared by immunoSEQ multiplex PCR; TCRdb keeps only in-frame clonotypes and omits some of them. Here the sample spans a few hundred thousand clones, roughly 89% being singletons. The sequenced sample was PBMCs or T cells enriched from blood (not recorded which). The receptor set was obtained from a woman between 25 and 40 years old who had recovered from COVID-19.

This chain uses TRBV30 with TRBJ1-4; D unclear. This CDR3 has 14 amino acids. Trimming shortened V by 5 bases and J by 3 bases, and 13 bases separated the two germline ends. The germline V gene has CDR1 GTSNPN and CDR2 SVGIG (reference sequence). CDR3 region: CAWGRPVANEKLFF. CDR3 nucleotides: TGTGCCTGGGGGCGGCCAGTGGCTAATGAAAAACTGTTTTTT.

The chain employs TRBV27 and TRBJ1-6, with D possibly being TRBD1 (6 bases). Trimming removed 9 bases from V and 9 bases from J, with 18 bases in between. CDR1 and CDR2 (germline): MNHEY, SMNVEV (reference sequence). This CDR3 comprises 14 residues. CDR3 in DNA: TGTGCCAGTGCGACACAGGGATACGGTTCACCCCTCCACTTT. Translating it yields CASATQGYGSPLHF.

The chain uses TRBV19 and TRBJ1-5, with 8 bases matching TRBD1. V lost 5 bases, J lost 9 bases, and 6 bases stayed unmatched. The CDR3 is 13 amino acids. The germline gives CDR1 LNHDA, CDR2 SQIVND (reference sequence). The CDR3, as DNA: TGTGCCAGTAGTCCCACAGGGGGTTCGCCCCAGCATTTT. It yields the protein CASSPTGGSPQHF.

The gene calls are TRBV11-1 and TRBJ1-1; D call uncertain. This CDR3 contains 12 residues. The V end lost 4 bases, the J end lost 3 bases, and 6 bases lay between the germline ends. From germline, CDR1 is SGHAT and CDR2 FQDESV (reference sequence). Written as DNA, the CDR3 is TGTGCCAGCAGCTACGGGGACACTGAAGCTTTCTTT. It codes for CASSYGDTEAFF.

V and J are TRBV7-9 and TRBJ2-3; a possible D gene is TRBD1 (6 bases). Looked up from germline, CDR1 is SEHNR and CDR2 is FQNEAQ (reference sequence). With 3 bases removed from V and 0 bases from J, the gap between germline ends came to 13 bases. The CDR3 extends over 16 amino acids. The CDR3 bases are TGTGCCAGCAGCTTGGTTCGGGACACTAGCACAGATACGCAGTATTTT. Residues: CASSLVRDTSTDTQYF.

This sequence joins TRBV19 and TRBJ1-2, with D unresolved. V gave up 2 bases and J gave up 8 bases, with 18 bases separating them. Germline CDR1 LNHDA, CDR2 SQIVND (reference sequence). The CDR3 extends over 15 amino acids. Written as DNA, the CDR3 is TGTGCCAGTAGTATACTCGGCCGCGGTGTCTACGGCTACACCTTC. Its translation: CASSILGRGVYGYTF.

The J gene is TRBJ2-7, the V gene TRBV11-2, with D hard to call. The CDR3 is 12 amino acids. Germline loops: CDR1 SGHAT, CDR2 FQNNGV. Trimming cost V 5 bases and J 0 bases, with 5 bases left between them. CDR3 in DNA: TGTGCCAGCAGCCCTATCTCCTACGAGCAGTACTTC. Protein: CASSPISYEQYF.

This sequence joins TRBV7-9 and TRBJ1-1; 8 nucleotides match TRBD1. This CDR3 is 15 amino acids long. CDR1 SEHNR and CDR2 FQNEAQ come from the germline V gene (reference sequence). The V and J ends lost 5 bases and 3 bases, in that order; junction bases with no gene match: 8. CDR3 nucleotides: TGTGCCAGCAGCGCCCAGGACAGGGAGTACACTGAAGCTTTCTTT. Protein: CASSAQDREYTEAFF.

The V call is TRBV3-1 (or the pseudogene TRBV3-2), the J call TRBJ2-1; 8 bases agree with TRBD2. V dropped 1 base and J dropped 5; count of bases not matched to a gene: 4. The CDR3 length is 15 residues. Germline assignment: CDR1 LGHDT and CDR2 YNNKEL (reference sequence). DNA for the CDR3: TGTGCCAGCAGCCAAGCCCAACTAGCGGACAATGAGCAGTTCTTC. It encodes CASSQAQLADNEQFF.

This chain joins TRBV29-1 and TRBJ2-7; D possibly corresponds to TRBD1 (5 bases). The CDR3 is 12 amino acids. The germline CDR1 and CDR2 sequences are SQVTM and ANQGSEA. The germline V and J ends were trimmed by 3 bases and 6 bases, with 12 bases remaining between them. In DNA form, the CDR3 reads TGCAGCGTTGATGCAGGGTATGGCGAGCAGTACTTC. Translation gives CSVDAGYGEQYF.

V usage is TRBV3-1 (or the pseudogene TRBV3-2) and J usage is TRBJ1-4; 8 nucleotides line up with TRBD1. Germline V gene data show CDR1 as LGHDT and CDR2 as YNNKEL (reference sequence). Trimming removed 3 bases from V and 4 bases from J; junction bases left unmatched: 1. This CDR3 spans 14 amino acids. The CDR3 protein is CASSHDRGNEKLFF. CDR3 DNA sequence: TGTGCCAGCAGCCACGACAGGGGTAATGAAAAACTGTTTTTT.

The chain joins TRBV11-2 to TRBJ1-6; maybe TRBD1 (5 bases). Germline CDR1 is SGHAT and CDR2 is FQNNGV. CDR3 length: 15 residues. V was pared by 5 bases and J by 3 bases, with 11 bases between. CDR3 DNA sequence: TGTGCCAGCAGCCCGCGGGGGGACTATAATTCACCCCTCCACTTT. Protein product: CASSPRGDYNSPLHF. Together with reference TRBV11-2 and TRBJ1-6, the CDR3 gives the full variable domain: EAGVAQSPRYKIIEKRQSVAFWCNPISGHATLYWYQQILGQGPKLLIQFQNNGVVDDSQLPKDRFSAERLKGVDSTLKIQPAKLEDSAVYLCASSPRGDYNSPLHFGNGTRLTVT.

This chain links TRBV7-2 with TRBJ2-1, with 11 bases matching TRBD2. Trimming at V came to 5 bases and at J to 1 base, leaving 4 bases not matched to a gene. The germline gives CDR1 SGHTA, CDR2 FQGNSA. This CDR3 has 16 amino acids. CDR3 in amino acids: CASSGSGRASYNEQFF. CDR3 bases: TGTGCCAGCAGCGGTAGCGGGAGGGCGTCCTACAATGAGCAGTTCTTC. Complete variable domain (other parts from reference TRBV7-2 and TRBJ2-1): GAGVSQSPSNKVTEKGKDVELRCDPISGHTALYWYRQSLGQGLEFLIYFQGNSAPDKSGLPSDRFSAERTGGSVSTLTIQRTQQEDSAVYLCASSGSGRASYNEQFFGPGTRLTVL.

The rearrangement uses TRBV9 and TRBJ2-1; D remains ambiguous. The CDR3 contains 14 residues. The V and J ends lost 3 bases and 1 base respectively, with 8 bases between them. Germline lookup yields CDR1 SGDLS and CDR2 YYNGEE. The CDR3 loop reads CASSGSLSYNEQFF. CDR3 nucleotides: TGTGCCAGCAGCGGTAGTTTGTCCTACAATGAGCAGTTCTTC.

The V and J genes are TRBV30 and TRBJ1-1; possibly TRBD1 for D (5 bases). The V gene lost 0 bases and the J gene lost 5 bases, with 13 bases spanning the gap. Germline assignment: CDR1 GTSNPN and CDR2 SVGIG (reference sequence). CDR3 size: 14 residues. CDR3: CAWSVAGRGTEAFF. The CDR3 DNA reads as TGTGCCTGGAGTGTAGCGGGGCGAGGGACTGAAGCTTTCTTT. Full variable domain (outside the CDR3, taken from reference TRBV30 and TRBJ1-1): SQTIHQWPATLVQPVGSPLSLECTVEGTSNPNLYWYRQAAGRGLQLLFYSVGIGQISSEVPQNLSASRPQDRQFILSSKKLLLSDSGFYLCAWSVAGRGTEAFFGQGTRLTVV.

The rearrangement joins TRBV18 to TRBJ2-5; TRBD1 is a possible D gene (5 bases). Per germline, CDR1 KGHSH and CDR2 LQKENI. V was clipped by 3 bases and J by 4 bases, with 6 bases between them. CDR3 size: 12 residues. CDR3 protein: CASSPQGETQYF. CDR3 nucleotides: TGTGCCAGCTCACCTCAGGGAGAGACCCAGTACTTC.

V is TRBV27 and J is TRBJ2-7; D may be TRBD1 (6 bases). The length of the CDR3 is 15 residues. Germline CDR1 is MNHEY and CDR2 is SMNVEV (reference sequence). The V gene lost 4 bases and the J gene lost 2 bases, with 15 bases spanning the gap. CDR3: CASSSKPDRTYEQYF. The CDR3 nucleotides read TGTGCCAGCAGTTCCAAACCAGACAGGACCTACGAGCAGTACTTC.

The V gene is TRBV7-9, the J gene TRBJ2-7; D remains ambiguous. The V end lost 4 bases, the J end lost 6 bases, and 7 bases lay between the germline ends. Germline-derived CDR1 and CDR2 are SEHNR and FQNEAQ (reference sequence). This CDR3 comprises 11 residues. The CDR3 DNA is TGTGCCAGCAGCTATACTACCGAGCAGTACTTC. This translates into CASSYTTEQYF.

This chain links TRBV29-1 with TRBJ2-1; 11 bases are a match to TRBD2. CDR3 length: 17 residues. Germline-derived CDR1 and CDR2 are SQVTM and ANQGSEA. With V trimmed by 3 bases and J by 0 bases, 7 bases remained unmatched. The CDR3 DNA reads as TGCAGCGTTGATGGTAGCGGGAGGGACAGCTCCTACAATGAGCAGTTCTTC. Translating it yields CSVDGSGRDSSYNEQFF.

The CDR3 protein is CASSIGIWGSGRTVNDNEQFF. In DNA form, the CDR3 reads TGTGCCAGTAGTATAGGTATTTGGGGTAGCGGGAGGACCGTCAATGACAATGAGCAGTTCTTC. V and J are TRBV19 and TRBJ2-1; TRBD2 agrees at 10 bases. The J segment lost 5 bases and the V segment lost 1 base, leaving 20 bases of the junction unmatched. The CDR3 consists of 21 residues. The germline gives CDR1 LNHDA, CDR2 SQIVND (reference sequence).

Points on this clone: The sample has other DNA sequences that encode this CDR3 too. The chain has TRBV11-3 and TRBJ1-1; D is uncertain. Germline V CDR1 and CDR2: SGHNT, YENEEA. Trimming shortened V by 0 bases and J by 3 bases, and 5 bases separated the two germline ends. The CDR3 is 13 amino acids. CDR3 nucleotide sequence: TGTGCCAGCAGCTTAGAGGGCGACACTGAAGCTTTCTTT. Translation: CASSLEGDTEAFF.

J is TRBJ2-3 and V is TRBV6-2 or TRBV6-3; weak D call: TRBD1 (6 bases). Trimming pared 2 bases from V and 1 base from J, leaving 10 bases between. The CDR3 sequence is 15 residues long. Germline V gene lookup returns CDR1 MNHEY and CDR2 SVGEGT. The CDR3 nucleotides are TGTGCCAGCAGTTACGAGGACAGACGCACAGATACGCAGTATTTT. Encoded protein: CASSYEDRRTDTQYF.

This clone has a single count. This sequence joins TRBV7-8 and TRBJ2-3; no clear D gene. Trimming removed 2 bases at V and 6 bases at J, with 6 bases between. The CDR3 totals 12 residues. CDR1 SGHVS and CDR2 FQNEAQ come from the germline V gene. The CDR3 is CASSLNADTQYF. DNA of the CDR3: TGTGCCAGCAGCTTAAATGCGGATACGCAGTATTTT.